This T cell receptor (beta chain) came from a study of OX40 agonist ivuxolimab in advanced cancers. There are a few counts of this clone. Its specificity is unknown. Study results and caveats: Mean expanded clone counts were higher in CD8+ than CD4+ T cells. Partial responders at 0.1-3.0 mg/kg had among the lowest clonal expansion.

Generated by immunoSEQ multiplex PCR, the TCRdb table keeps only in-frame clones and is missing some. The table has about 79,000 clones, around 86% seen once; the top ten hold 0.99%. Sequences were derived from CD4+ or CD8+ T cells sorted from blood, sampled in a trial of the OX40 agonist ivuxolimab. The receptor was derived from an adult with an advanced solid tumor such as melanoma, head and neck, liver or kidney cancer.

The CDR3 DNA is TGTGCCAGCAGTGTGCACAGGGAGGCTTTCTTT. It codes for CASSVHREAFF. V gene TRBV6-1 combines with J gene TRBJ1-1, with D possibly TRBD1 on 6 matching bases. The ends were cut back, 4 bases at V and 11 bases at J, with 11 bases in the middle. The germline CDR1 and CDR2 sequences are MNHNS and SASEGT. The length of the CDR3 is 11 residues.